This entry lists 25 T cell receptor beta chains sequenced from one sample in a study of beta chain features in type 1 diabetes (dated by TCRdb to between 2018 and 2020). The method was the immunoSEQ multiplex PCR assay. The High Capacity cDNA Reverse Transcription Kit was used to reverse transcribe all of the isolated RNA, meaning that expressed TCRB transcripts were what got sequenced. TCRdb retrieved this table from immuneACCESS and kept in-frame rearrangements only. Not all clones are present; in checked studies, unresolved V genes account for under half, and no reason is known for the remainder. The sample table shows more than 350,000 clones, and over 9.5% are seen once. The top ten clones comprise over 0.035% of the sample. Sample: naive CD4+ T cells from blood. Interpreted using the paper, the cell subset or site label stands for: true naive CD4+ T cells. Receptors were obtained from a woman between 18 and 30 years old in good health.

This clone occurred a few times. The V call is TRBV18, the J call TRBJ2-1; 10 bases match TRBD2. Trimming at V came to 1 base and at J to 0 bases, leaving 6 bases not matched to a gene. Germline assignment: CDR1 KGHSH and CDR2 LQKENI. The CDR3 runs to 18 residues. This CDR3 is CASSPQRTSGSSYNEQFF. CDR3 coding DNA: TGTGCCAGCTCACCACAAAGGACTAGCGGAAGCTCCTACAATGAGCAGTTCTTC.

This clone has only a few counts. The V and J genes are TRBV5-1 and TRBJ1-4; D is ambiguous. Looked up from germline, CDR1 is SGHRS and CDR2 is YFSETQ. The CDR3 runs 16 residues. The ends were cut back, 5 bases at V and 5 bases at J, with 19 bases in the middle. CDR3 sequence: CASRVSHGVSNEKLFF. In DNA form, the CDR3 reads TGCGCCAGCAGGGTTTCACACGGCGTTTCGAATGAAAAACTGTTTTTT.

This clone was counted between two and nine times. The chain couples TRBV7-9 to TRBJ1-1; D possibly corresponds to TRBD1 (5 bases). This CDR3 is 11 amino acids long. V lost 6 bases and J lost 8, with 10 bases in between. Germline V CDR1 and CDR2: SEHNR, FQNEAQ (reference sequence). The chain's CDR3 is CASSPRQEAFF. CDR3 in DNA: TGTGCCAGCAGTCCCCGACAGGAAGCTTTCTTT. Together with reference TRBV7-9 and TRBJ1-1, the CDR3 gives the full variable domain: DTGVSQNPRHKITKRGQNVTFRCDPISEHNRLYWYRQTLGQGPEFLTYFQNEAQLEKSRLLSDRFSAERPKGSFSTLEIQRTEQGDSAMYLCASSPRQEAFFGQGTRLTVV.

This rearrangement joins TRBV29-1 to TRBJ1-5, with 7 positions matching TRBD1. V lost 4 bases to trimming and J lost 0 bases; unmatched junction nucleotides: 0. The CDR3 spans 13 residues. Germline CDR1 and CDR2: SQVTM and ANQGSEA. The CDR3 DNA reads as TGCAGCGTTGGGGACAGTAGCAATCAGCCCCAGCATTTT. Translation gives CSVGDSSNQPQHF.

In this sample, this clone turned up a few times. The chain couples TRBV29-1 to TRBJ2-3, with D maybe TRBD2 (6 bases). V lost 5 bases and J 1 base, leaving 13 bases between the germline ends. Germline CDR1 and CDR2: SQVTM and ANQGSEA. The CDR3 sequence is 14 residues long. CDR3 nucleotide sequence: TGCAGCGTTCGATCATTAGCGGGCACAGATACGCAGTATTTT. Amino acid sequence: CSVRSLAGTDTQYF.

The V call is TRBV30, the J call TRBJ1-2; 7 nucleotides line up with TRBD1. The germline gives CDR1 GTSNPN, CDR2 SVGIG (reference sequence). V was clipped by 5 bases and J by 4 bases; unmatched bases: 13. There are 15 residues in the CDR3. CDR3 in amino acids: CAWQRGGQGFYGYTF. The CDR3 DNA is TGTGCCTGGCAAAGAGGGGGCCAAGGCTTCTATGGCTACACCTTC.

This clone was seen a single time. The chain carries TRBV5-1 and TRBJ2-1; TRBD1 matches at 8 bases. Losses at the gene ends were 7 bases for V and 0 bases for J; bases not matched to a gene: 12. Germline values: CDR1 SGHRS, CDR2 YFSETQ. The CDR3 consists of 17 residues. CDR3 nucleotides: TGCGCCAGCCGCCCCCCAGGGGGCATAACCTCCTACAATGAGCAGTTCTTC. This codes for CASRPPGGITSYNEQFF.

This clone was detected a few times. The V and J genes are TRBV2 and TRBJ1-2, with D maybe TRBD1 (6 bases). Trimming cost V 6 bases and J 7 bases, with 15 bases left between them. This CDR3 is 13 amino acids long. The germline V gene has CDR1 SNHLY and CDR2 FYNNEI. For the CDR3, the DNA is TGTGCCAGCAGGGCAACAGGGATCTCTGGCTACACCTTC. The encoded protein is CASRATGISGYTF.

The sample holds a few counts of this clone. The genes are TRBV19 and TRBJ2-1; TRBD2 might be the D (6 bases). This CDR3 is built from 14 residues. In germline, CDR1 is LNHDA, CDR2 SQIVND (reference sequence). V dropped 1 base and J dropped 6 bases, with 10 bases sitting between them. The CDR3 here is CASSIGLVFNEQFF. The CDR3 coding sequence is TGTGCCAGTAGTATAGGACTAGTTTTCAATGAGCAGTTCTTC.

The gene calls are TRBV13 and TRBJ1-6; D gene unclear. Between the trimmed V and J ends, which lost 5 bases and 11 bases, there was a span of 7 bases. Germline lookup yields CDR1 PRHDT and CDR2 FYEKMQ (reference sequence). The CDR3 sequence is 11 residues long. CDR3 region: CASSPPPPLHF. The CDR3 nucleotides read TGTGCCAGCAGCCCGCCTCCACCCCTCCACTTT.

This clone was detected once. This sequence joins TRBV18 and TRBJ2-7; D is unclear. Germline V gene lookup returns CDR1 KGHSH and CDR2 LQKENI. CDR3 size: 14 residues. Trimming removed 4 bases from V and 4 bases from J, with 14 bases in between. The CDR3 spells CASSLTERLYEQYV. CDR3 bases: TGTGCCAGCTCACTGACGGAGCGTTTATACGAGCAGTACGTC.

The CDR3 coding sequence is TGTGCCAGCACGACTCTCTCTGGAAACACCATATATTTT. It specifies CASTTLSGNTIYF. The chain is built from TRBV2 and TRBJ1-3; no firm D call. V was clipped by 7 bases and J by 0 bases, with 7 bases between them. This CDR3 has 13 amino acids. CDR1 is SNHLY, CDR2 FYNNEI, per germline.

The sample holds a few counts of this clone. The chain couples TRBV25-1 to TRBJ2-2, with a possible D match to TRBD2 (6 bases). CDR3 length: 13 amino acids. CDR1 is MGHDK, CDR2 SYGVNS, per germline. V lost 7 bases and J 6 bases, leaving 12 bases between the germline ends. The CDR3 is CASTGGLSGELFF. CDR3 DNA sequence: TGTGCCAGCACCGGAGGGTTGTCCGGGGAGCTGTTTTTT.

This clone was observed a few times. This chain joins TRBV28 and TRBJ2-1; D unresolved. The length of the CDR3 is 14 residues. The germline V gene has CDR1 MDHEN and CDR2 SYDVKM. V was trimmed by 7 bases and J by 3 bases, leaving 13 bases between them. The CDR3 bases are TGTGCCAGCACTTTGTGGGGTTACTACAATGAGCAGTTCTTC. Translated, it gives CASTLWGYYNEQFF.

The table lists this clone with a few counts. The CDR3 sequence is CASSTAGGQPQHF. The CDR3 DNA sequence: TGTGCCAGCAGTACGGCAGGGGGCCAGCCCCAGCATTTT. The rearrangement joins TRBV9 to TRBJ1-5; 8 nucleotides line up with TRBD1. CDR3 length: 13 amino acids. V lost 5 bases to trimming and J lost 7 bases; unmatched junction nucleotides: 5. CDR1 and CDR2 (germline): SGDLS, YYNGEE.

In its sample, this clone was seen a few times. The V and J genes are TRBV4-3 and TRBJ1-3, with D possibly being TRBD1 (5 bases). The CDR3 spans 16 residues. The germline V gene encodes CDR1 LGHNA and CDR2 YSLEER. The V and J ends lost 3 bases and 0 bases respectively, with 12 bases between them. The CDR3 DNA is TGCGCCAGCAGCCATCGGGACCGAATCTCTGGAAACACCATATATTTT. Translation gives CASSHRDRISGNTIYF.

A remark on this clone: Other DNA sequences in the same sample also yield this CDR3. The rearrangement links TRBV19 to TRBJ2-1; no firm D call. The germline gives CDR1 LNHDA, CDR2 SQIVND (reference sequence). V lost 2 bases and J lost 6, with 2 bases in between. This CDR3 spans 11 amino acids. Here the CDR3 reads CASSILNEQFF. As DNA, the CDR3 is TGTGCCAGTAGTATACTCAATGAGCAGTTCTTC.

This clone was detected only a few times. The rearrangement uses TRBV7-6 and TRBJ2-1; D may be TRBD1 or TRBD2 (5 bases each). Germline loops: CDR1 SGHVS, CDR2 FNYEAQ. This CDR3 has 13 amino acids. The ends were cut back, 5 bases at V and 10 bases at J, with 15 bases in the middle. CDR3 nucleotide sequence: TGTGCCAGCAGCCTGTACCGGGACCGCGAGCAGTTCTTC. Residues: CASSLYRDREQFF.

CDR3 amino acids: CASSFPGQAYEQYF. The CDR3 DNA reads TGTGCCAGCAGTTTCCCGGGACAGGCCTACGAGCAGTACTTC. The rearrangement joins TRBV28 to TRBJ2-7, with 8 bases that match TRBD1. There are 14 residues in the CDR3. Looked up from germline, CDR1 is MDHEN and CDR2 is SYDVKM. The V segment lost 3 bases and the J segment 2 bases; nucleotides outside the gene matches: 3. The entire variable domain, with the rest obtained from reference TRBV28 and TRBJ2-7, is as follows: DVKVTQSSRYLVKRTGEKVFLECVQDMDHENMFWYRQDPGLGLRLIYFSYDVKMKEKGDIPEGYSVSREKKERFSLILESASTNQTSMYLCASSFPGQAYEQYFGPGTRLTVT.

In DNA, the CDR3 is TGTGCCAGCAGTGGAGAGATGCGCTACCTCCACACAGATACGCAGTATTTT. It yields the protein CASSGEMRYLHTDTQYF. The V call is TRBV25-1, the J call TRBJ2-3, with D uncertain. Deletions cut 4 bases from V and 2 bases from J, with 19 bases between. Germline assignment: CDR1 MGHDK and CDR2 SYGVNS. This CDR3 spans 17 amino acids.

The chain employs TRBV7-2 and TRBJ1-2, with D unclear. Germline lookup yields CDR1 SGHTA and CDR2 FQGNSA. The CDR3 contains 13 residues. V lost 3 bases and J lost 4, with 9 bases in between. CDR3: CASSFFRFYGYTF. The CDR3 coding sequence is TGTGCCAGCAGCTTTTTCAGATTCTATGGCTACACCTTC.

The chain joins TRBV19 to TRBJ2-7; D remains unclear. V was pared by 5 bases and J by 0 bases, with 5 bases between. This CDR3 is built from 12 residues. Germline V gene sequence: CDR1 LNHDA, CDR2 SQIVND (reference sequence). The CDR3 loop is CASSSHSYEQYF. The CDR3 DNA reads TGTGCCAGTAGTTCACACTCCTACGAGCAGTACTTC.

Only a few counts were recorded for this clone. The genes are TRBV30 and TRBJ1-1; D call uncertain. This CDR3 is 12 amino acids long. Trimming cost V 2 bases and J 7 bases, with 11 bases left between them. Germline V gene data show CDR1 as GTSNPN and CDR2 as SVGIG (reference sequence). CDR3 sequence (DNA): TGTGCCTGGAGTCTTTTCCGGGTTGAAGCTTTCTTT. Amino acids: CAWSLFRVEAFF. The full variable domain, its missing parts supplied by reference TRBV30 and TRBJ1-1, is SQTIHQWPATLVQPVGSPLSLECTVEGTSNPNLYWYRQAAGRGLQLLFYSVGIGQISSEVPQNLSASRPQDRQFILSSKKLLLSDSGFYLCAWSLFRVEAFFGQGTRLTVV.

Regarding this clone: This same CDR3 is encoded by further DNA sequences in the sample. The gene calls are TRBV7-2 and TRBJ2-2; D may be TRBD1 (6 bases). CDR3 length equals 14 residues. The V and J ends lost 5 bases and 1 base respectively, with 8 bases between them. Per the germline V gene, CDR1 is SGHTA and CDR2 is FQGNSA. The CDR3 region is CASSRGQNTGELFF. The CDR3 DNA follows: TGTGCCAGCAGCCGGGGACAGAACACCGGGGAGCTGTTTTTT.

This clone was recorded a few times. The chain has TRBV10-3 and TRBJ2-5; D gene uncertain. V lost 3 bases to trimming and J lost 1 base, with 9 bases between them. The CDR3 runs 14 residues. The germline V gene encodes CDR1 ENHRY and CDR2 SYGVKD. The CDR3 DNA follows: TGTGCCATCAGTGATGTCAGGACCCAAGAGACCCAGTACTTC. Translating gives CAISDVRTQETQYF.